These 24 T cell receptor beta chains came from one sample sequenced in a study of control samples from healthy donors and cancer patients. The data were produced by immunoSEQ multiplex PCR, yet TCRdb's version contains in-frame clones alone and is incomplete. The top ten hold 6% to 8% of the sample, which has about 120,000 clones, 91% seen once. Source material: blood. The receptors were gathered from a young woman in good health.

For the CDR3, the DNA is TGTGCCAGCAGTTTAGGGGTGGCGGGAGGAAGGGGGTACTTC. Translating it yields CASSLGVAGGRGYF. V and J are TRBV28 and TRBJ2-7; 8 bases line up with TRBD2. The CDR3 consists of 14 residues. CDR1 and CDR2 from the germline V gene are MDHEN and SYDVKM. With V trimmed by 2 bases and J by 12 bases, 12 bases remained unmatched.

V usage is TRBV21-1 and J usage is TRBJ2-3. TRBV21-1 is marked as a pseudogene. CDR3 size: 15 residues. CDR3 sequence reads: CASSRRTQITDTQYF. CDR3 sequence (DNA): TGTGCCAGCAGCCGCCGGACCCAAATAACAGATACGCAGTATTTT.

The chain has TRBV19 and TRBJ2-5, with 9 bases matching TRBD2. Germline lookup yields CDR1 LNHDA and CDR2 SQIVND (reference sequence). This CDR3 spans 16 amino acids. Losses at the gene ends were 1 base for V and 6 bases for J; bases not matched to a gene: 9. DNA for the CDR3: TGTGCCAGTAGTATAGGGCCGGGACTAGCTGGGCAGACCCAGTACTTC. It encodes CASSIGPGLAGQTQYF.

V gene TRBV11-2 combines with J gene TRBJ1-1; 8 nucleotides match TRBD1. Germline V CDR1 and CDR2: SGHAT, FQNNGV. The CDR3 consists of 14 residues. The V gene end was trimmed by 4 bases and the J gene end by 3 bases; junction bases not matched to a gene: 4. CDR3 loop: CASSSWTGHTEAFF. The DNA of the CDR3 is TGTGCCAGCAGCTCGTGGACAGGGCACACTGAAGCTTTCTTT.

CDR3 coding DNA: TGTGCCAGCAGCTCCAGGGGGGGCCCCTCCGGGGAGCTGTTTTTT. It encodes CASSSRGGPSGELFF. V and J are TRBV7-6 and TRBJ2-2; the D gene could be TRBD1 or TRBD2 (7 bases each). The CDR3 contains 15 residues. Deletions cut 4 bases from V and 6 bases from J, with 15 bases between. Germline CDR1 reads SGHVS; CDR2 reads FNYEAQ.

The chain has TRBV14 and TRBJ2-1, with 7 positions matching TRBD1. V lost 3 bases to trimming and J lost 7 bases; unmatched junction nucleotides: 9. Per the germline V gene, CDR1 is SGHDN and CDR2 is FVKESK. The CDR3 is 15 residues long. CDR3 sequence: CASSHQDRFPNEQFF. The CDR3, as DNA: TGTGCCAGCAGCCACCAGGACAGGTTTCCAAATGAGCAGTTCTTC.

This sequence joins TRBV24-1 and TRBJ1-5, with unresolved D. V was clipped by 3 bases and J by 4 bases, with 3 bases between them. Germline V gene data show CDR1 as KGHDR and CDR2 as SFDVKD. The CDR3 contains 12 residues. CDR3 nucleotide sequence: TGTGCCACCAGTGATCATAATCAGCCCCAGCATTTT. It yields the protein CATSDHNQPQHF.

This clone was seen once. The chain carries TRBV5-1 and TRBJ2-7; D remains unclear. Germline CDR1 reads SGHRS; CDR2 reads YFSETQ. The CDR3 loop spans 15 amino acids. V was trimmed by 3 bases and J by 0 bases, leaving 13 bases between them. The CDR3 DNA sequence: TGCGCCAGCAGCTCCGAAGGACGGATCTCCTACGAGCAGTACTTC. Its translation: CASSSEGRISYEQYF.

The chain uses TRBV6-5 and TRBJ1-1; 7 bases match TRBD1. The CDR3 sequence is 14 residues long. Germline CDR1 MNHEY, CDR2 SVGAGI. V was clipped by 6 bases and J by 0 bases; unmatched bases: 4. This chain's CDR3 is CASRAGGVNTEAFF. CDR3 nucleotides: TGTGCCAGCAGGGCAGGGGGTGTGAACACTGAAGCTTTCTTT.

This rearrangement joins TRBV6-1 to TRBJ1-3; a weak D match, TRBD1 (6 bases). Trimming took off 3 bases at V and 3 bases at J, with 15 bases between the two ends. Germline CDR1 and CDR2: MNHNS and SASEGT. The length of the CDR3 is 16 residues. The CDR3 DNA sequence: TGTGCCAGCAGTGATGAAGGGGGATCAGGTGGAAACACCATATATTTT. This translates into CASSDEGGSGGNTIYF.

This chain connects TRBV19 to TRBJ2-2; D tentatively fits TRBD1 or TRBD2 (6 bases each). The V and J ends lost 1 base and 4 bases respectively, with 10 bases between them. Germline CDR1 and CDR2: LNHDA and SQIVND (reference sequence). The CDR3 extends over 15 amino acids. The CDR3 DNA sequence: TGTGCCAGTAGTATAGCGGGGGCCCCCACCGGGGAGCTGTTTTTT. Amino acid sequence: CASSIAGAPTGELFF.

The V and J genes are TRBV7-9 and TRBJ2-3, with D perhaps TRBD2 (6 bases). Germline V gene data show CDR1 as SEHNR and CDR2 as FQNEAQ (reference sequence). The CDR3 consists of 16 residues. V was cut by 2 bases and J by 0 bases, with 12 bases left in between. CDR3 nucleotide sequence: TGTGCCAGCAGCTTATCTGGGACTTATAGCACAGATACGCAGTATTTT. It is translated as CASSLSGTYSTDTQYF.

The V call is TRBV28, the J call TRBJ1-3; 8 nucleotides agree with TRBD1. Germline loops: CDR1 MDHEN, CDR2 SYDVKM. The V segment lost 8 bases and the J segment 0 bases; nucleotides outside the gene matches: 12. There are 17 residues in the CDR3. The CDR3 protein is CASHDRDRRTSGNTIYF. The CDR3 coding sequence is TGTGCCAGCCATGACCGGGACAGGCGAACCTCTGGAAACACCATATATTTT.

This clone was detected once. The chain joins TRBV4-2 to TRBJ2-7, with D possibly being TRBD1 (6 bases). CDR1 and CDR2 (germline): LGHNA, YNFKEQ. Trimming shortened V by 0 bases and J by 2 bases, and 11 bases separated the two germline ends. CDR3 length equals 15 residues. The DNA for the CDR3 is TGTGCCAGCAGCCAAGATTGGGCAGGGGCCTACGAGCAGTACTTC. The encoded protein is CASSQDWAGAYEQYF.

J is TRBJ2-7 and V is TRBV10-3, with D perhaps TRBD2 (5 bases). Trimming removed 3 bases at V and 0 bases at J, with 21 bases between. CDR3 length equals 18 residues. The V gene's germline CDR1 is ENHRY and CDR2 SYGVKD. The CDR3 DNA is TGTGCCATCAGTGACCCTGCGGGCTCGACAACGAGCTCCTACGAGCAGTACTTC. It is translated as CAISDPAGSTTSSYEQYF.

In its sample, this clone was seen once. The chain uses TRBV10-3 and TRBJ2-3; no definite D call. Germline values: CDR1 ENHRY, CDR2 SYGVKD. CDR3 length equals 12 residues. Trimming left V 3 bases short and J 2 bases short, with 3 bases between. The CDR3 protein is CAISDNTDTQYF. The CDR3 DNA is TGTGCCATCAGTGACAACACAGATACGCAGTATTTT.

The chain links TRBV29-1 to TRBJ2-1; D is undetermined. CDR1 is SQVTM, CDR2 ANQGSEA, per germline. Trimming removed 3 bases from V and 12 bases from J, with 9 bases in between. The CDR3 is 10 amino acids. DNA of the CDR3: TGCAGCGTTGATGGGCTATCGCAGTTCTTC. The encoded protein is CSVDGLSQFF.

This chain connects TRBV2 to TRBJ1-5, with D possibly matching TRBD1 (5 bases). This CDR3 contains 16 residues. The ends were cut back, 2 bases at V and 2 bases at J, with 13 bases in the middle. CDR1 SNHLY and CDR2 FYNNEI come from the germline V gene. The CDR3 region is CASSERWGFGNQPQHF. CDR3 DNA: TGTGCCAGCAGTGAAAGGTGGGGGTTTGGCAATCAGCCCCAGCATTTT. The whole variable domain, filled in from reference TRBV2 and TRBJ1-5, reads EPEVTQTPSHQVTQMGQEVILRCVPISNHLYFYWYRQILGQKVEFLVSFYNNEISEKSEIFDDQFSVERPDGSNFTLKIRSTKLEDSAMYFCASSERWGFGNQPQHFGDGTRLSIL.

V and J are TRBV19 and TRBJ2-3, with 10 bases that match TRBD2. CDR1 is LNHDA, CDR2 SQIVND, per germline (reference sequence). With 5 bases clipped from V and 5 bases from J, the junction kept 4 bases outside the gene matches. The CDR3 is 14 amino acids. The CDR3 reads CASSSAGGIDTQYF. The CDR3 DNA is TGTGCCAGTAGTTCAGCGGGAGGGATAGATACGCAGTATTTT.

The V gene is TRBV6-2 or TRBV6-3, the J gene TRBJ1-5; the D is unclear. CDR1 is MNHEY, CDR2 SVGEGT, per germline. The V and J ends lost 0 bases and 1 base respectively, with 16 bases between them. This CDR3 contains 18 residues. CDR3 DNA sequence: TGTGCCAGCAGTTACTCTCCGGGGTGGGGTTCAAGCAATCAGCCCCAGCATTTT. It codes for CASSYSPGWGSSNQPQHF.

V usage is TRBV9 and J usage is TRBJ1-3, with D perhaps matching TRBD1 (5 bases). Trimming took off 0 bases at V and 2 bases at J, with 9 bases between the two ends. This CDR3 is 15 amino acids long. CDR1 is SGDLS, CDR2 YYNGEE, per germline. The CDR3 loop reads CASSVVGDAGNTIYF. The DNA of the CDR3 is TGTGCCAGCAGCGTAGTAGGGGATGCTGGAAACACCATATATTTT. Combining the CDR3 with reference TRBV9 and TRBJ1-3 gives the whole variable domain DSGVTQTPKHLITATGQRVTLRCSPRSGDLSVYWYQQSLDQGLQFLIQYYNGEERAKGNILERFSAQQFPDLHSELNLSSLELGDSALYFCASSVVGDAGNTIYFGEGSWLTVV.

V and J are TRBV18 and TRBJ2-1; 7 positions agree with TRBD1. There are 15 residues in the CDR3. The junction had 8 bases not matched to a gene; V was cut back by 2 bases and J by 7 bases. Germline V gene lookup returns CDR1 KGHSH and CDR2 LQKENI. For the CDR3, the DNA is TGTGCCAGCTCACCAGGTTCAGGGGGAAGGAATGAGCAGTTCTTC. It specifies CASSPGSGGRNEQFF. The whole variable domain, remainder taken from reference TRBV18 and TRBJ2-1, is NAGVMQNPRHLVRRRGQEARLRCSPMKGHSHVYWYRQLPEEGLKFMVYLQKENIIDESGMPKERFSAEFPKEGPSILRIQQVVRGDSAAYFCASSPGSGGRNEQFFGPGTRLTVL.

The CDR3 protein is CASSWGVGVTEETQYF. The CDR3 DNA follows: TGTGCCAGCAGCTGGGGGGTCGGGGTCACAGAAGAGACCCAGTACTTC. V is TRBV7-6 and J is TRBJ2-5, with D perhaps matching TRBD2 (6 bases). The V end was cut by 4 bases, the J end by 3 bases, with 18 bases between. Germline assignment: CDR1 SGHVS and CDR2 FNYEAQ. This CDR3 spans 16 amino acids.

This clone was recorded once. V is TRBV4-1 and J is TRBJ2-1; possible D gene TRBD2, 5 bases. Germline CDR1 reads MGHRA; CDR2 reads YSYEKL. This CDR3 contains 17 residues. Trimming took off 4 bases at V and 0 bases at J, with 16 bases between the two ends. Written as DNA, the CDR3 is TGCGCCAGCAGCCCATTCCGTGGAGCGGTCTCCTACAATGAGCAGTTCTTC. Its translation is CASSPFRGAVSYNEQFF.